Each of the 21 T cell receptor beta chains below was sequenced from the same sample in a study of CD8+CD57+ T cells in acquired aplastic anemia. TCR beta VDJ and CDR3 were profiled, and genomic DNA was the template. MiXCR was run by TCRdb on the reads, yielding one entry per CDR3 protein. The sample holds around 190,000 distinct CDR3 sequences, roughly half seen once. The material sequenced was sorted CD4+, CD8+, or CD8+CD57+ T cells (not recorded which) from PBMCs. These receptors were taken from a human donor in good health, serving as a control.

The chain has TRBV7-2 and TRBJ2-7; TRBD2 matches at 8 bases. V shed 0 bases, J shed 5 bases, and the junction held 6 bases outside the gene matches. The CDR3 consists of 15 residues. Germline assignment: CDR1 SGHTA and CDR2 FQGNSA. CDR3 in amino acids: CASSLAEGAGDEQYF. CDR3 DNA: TGTGCCAGCAGCTTAGCAGAGGGAGCGGGAGACGAGCAGTACTTC.

This clonotype was recorded at least ten times. This chain uses TRBV25-1 with TRBJ1-4; TRBD1 agrees at 9 bases. Trimming cost V 1 base and J 5 bases; bases outside gene matches: 5. CDR3 size: 16 residues. Per the germline V gene, CDR1 is MGHDK and CDR2 is SYGVNS. CDR3 in amino acids: CASSEFHGTGNEKLFF. CDR3 sequence (DNA): TGTGCCAGCAGTGAATTCCACGGGACAGGGAATGAAAAACTGTTTTTT.

The chain recombines TRBV28 with TRBJ2-1, with TRBD2 matching over 9 bases. Germline V gene data show CDR1 as MDHEN and CDR2 as SYDVKM. This CDR3 comprises 14 residues. J gave up 2 bases and V 7 bases, and 3 bases lay outside the gene matches. The CDR3 DNA is TGTGCCAGCAACAGCGGGGGGCCCTACAATGAGCAGTTCTTC. Translating it yields CASNSGGPYNEQFF. The full variable domain, in which reference TRBV28 and TRBJ2-1 provide the parts outside the CDR3, is DVKVTQSSRYLVKRTGEKVFLECVQDMDHENMFWYRQDPGLGLRLIYFSYDVKMKEKGDIPEGYSVSREKKERFSLILESASTNQTSMYLCASNSGGPYNEQFFGPGTRLTVL.

The chain joins TRBV19 to TRBJ1-1; the match to TRBD1 covers 10 bases. V lost 7 bases and J lost 4; bases outside the gene matches: 9. CDR1 and CDR2 (germline): LNHDA, SQIVND (reference sequence). The CDR3 runs to 15 residues. The CDR3 DNA is TGTGCCAGTATCGATGAGAGGACAGGGGGCACTGAAGCTTTCTTT. Protein: CASIDERTGGTEAFF.

The sample holds a few counts of this clonotype. V is TRBV4-1 and J is TRBJ1-5, with a weak D call TRBD1 (5 bases). The CDR3 is 16 residues long. The V gene's germline CDR1 is MGHRA and CDR2 YSYEKL. The V and J ends lost 3 bases and 4 bases respectively, with 16 bases between them. The CDR3 coding sequence is TGCGCCAGCAGCCATAGCAGGGAGGGGAATAATCAGCCCCAGCATTTT. Its protein product is CASSHSREGNNQPQHF.

This chain joins TRBV7-2 and TRBJ2-3; D is unclear. Germline V lookup: CDR1 SGHTA, CDR2 FQGNSA. Trimming shortened V by 9 bases and J by 1 base, and 11 bases separated the two germline ends. CDR3 length: 13 amino acids. The CDR3 loop is CASSIVGTDTQYF. As DNA, the CDR3 is TGTGCCAGTAGTATAGTGGGCACAGATACGCAGTATTTT.

This clonotype has at least ten counts. The CDR3 region is CASSLDPGASYGYTF. The CDR3 DNA reads as TGTGCCAGCAGCTTAGACCCGGGGGCTTCCTATGGCTACACCTTC. This chain uses TRBV7-2 with TRBJ1-2; tentatively, D is TRBD1 (6 bases). The CDR3 totals 15 residues. Germline V lookup: CDR1 SGHTA, CDR2 FQGNSA. V shed 1 base and J shed 4 bases, with 13 bases lying between them.

Only a few counts were recorded for this clonotype. This chain joins TRBV19 and TRBJ2-2, with TRBD1 identical over 8 bases. The CDR3 length is 15 residues. With V trimmed by 9 bases and J by 4 bases, 10 bases remained unmatched. Germline loops: CDR1 LNHDA, CDR2 SQIVND (reference sequence). In DNA, the CDR3 is TGTGCCAGCAGTTTAGGGCAGGGGGCCACCGGGGAGCTGTTTTTT. Amino acids: CASSLGQGATGELFF.

The chain carries TRBV7-8 and TRBJ1-6, with TRBD1 identical over 7 bases. Trimming at V came to 1 base and at J to 9 bases, leaving 6 bases not matched to a gene. This CDR3 comprises 15 residues. Germline lookup yields CDR1 SGHVS and CDR2 FQNEAQ. The CDR3 spells CASSLVPGGSSPLHF. CDR3 bases: TGTGCCAGCAGCTTAGTCCCAGGGGGTAGTTCACCCCTCCACTTT. Variable domain in full (rest from reference TRBV7-8 and TRBJ1-6): GAGVSQSPRYKVAKRGQDVALRCDPISGHVSLFWYQQALGQGPEFLTYFQNEAQLDKSGLPSDRFFAERPEGSVSTLKIQRTQQEDSAVYLCASSLVPGGSSPLHFGNGTRLTVT.

The CDR3 region is CASSLSSRDTQYF. The CDR3 coding sequence is TGTGCCAGCAGCTTAAGCTCCCGGGATACGCAGTATTTT. The rearrangement links TRBV7-6 to TRBJ2-3; D gene unclear. CDR3 length: 13 residues. Germline CDR1 and CDR2: SGHVS and FNYEAQ. Trimming removed 2 bases at V and 6 bases at J, with 9 bases between.

This clonotype was seen many times. The V gene is TRBV6-6, the J gene TRBJ2-7; D possibly corresponds to TRBD1 (6 bases). The CDR3 extends over 14 amino acids. Trimming stripped 6 bases from V and 3 bases from J, with 15 bases between. CDR1 and CDR2 from the germline V gene are MNHNY and SVGAGI (reference sequence). The CDR3 sequence is CASSFPGTNYEQYF. The CDR3 DNA reads TGTGCCAGCAGCTTCCCCGGGACAAACTACGAGCAGTACTTC.

This clonotype was found many times. Relative to the germline gene, one junction end is altered; a read error may explain this. V and J are TRBV3-1 and TRBJ1-5, with 7 bases fitting TRBD1. CDR1 is LGHDT, CDR2 YNNKEL, per germline (reference sequence). The CDR3 contains 13 residues. CDR3 in amino acids: CASSQGVNQPQHF. Written as DNA, the CDR3 is TGCGCCAGCAGCCAGGGGGTTAATCAGCCCCAGCATTTT.

This clonotype was recorded only once. CDR3 residues: CSASPRSGGRAYEQYF. The CDR3 DNA reads TGCAGTGCTAGTCCCCGGTCTGGGGGGCGAGCCTACGAGCAGTACTTC. The V call is TRBV20-1, the J call TRBJ2-7; D may be TRBD1 or TRBD2 (6 bases each). The CDR3 runs 16 residues. Looked up from germline, CDR1 is DFQATT and CDR2 is SNEGSKA (reference sequence). V lost 3 bases and J 2 bases, leaving 20 bases between the germline ends.

The chain links TRBV15 to TRBJ1-1, with D perhaps matching TRBD1 (5 bases). Germline CDR1 LNHNV, CDR2 YYDKDF (reference sequence). The CDR3 length is 13 residues. Trimming removed 4 bases at V and 1 base at J, with 7 bases between. As DNA, the CDR3 is TGTGCCACCAGCAAGACAGAGAACACTGAAGCTTTCTTT. It encodes CATSKTENTEAFF. Supplemented by reference TRBV15 and TRBJ1-1, the full variable domain reads DAMVIQNPRYQVTQFGKPVTLSCSQTLNHNVMYWYQQKSSQAPKLLFHYYDKDFNNEADTPDNFQSRRPNTSFCFLDIRSPGLGDTAMYLCATSKTENTEAFFGQGTRLTVV.

This clonotype came up a few times. This sequence joins TRBV15 and TRBJ2-3, with a tentative D call TRBD1 (5 bases). Germline V lookup: CDR1 LNHNV, CDR2 YYDKDF (reference sequence). CDR3 size: 15 residues. V was clipped by 0 bases and J by 3 bases, with 10 bases between them. CDR3 sequence reads: CATSRDVRATDTQYF. The CDR3 DNA reads as TGTGCCACCAGCAGAGATGTCAGGGCAACAGATACGCAGTATTTT.

This clonotype was observed a handful of times. This chain uses TRBV2 with TRBJ2-3; no reliable D call. The CDR3 length is 16 residues. Germline V lookup: CDR1 SNHLY, CDR2 FYNNEI. V gave up 3 bases and J gave up 0 bases, with 13 bases separating them. CDR3: CASSDLPYLSTDTQYF. The CDR3 DNA follows: TGTGCCAGCAGTGACCTACCTTACCTGAGCACAGATACGCAGTATTTT.

This clonotype was recorded at least ten times. The chain employs TRBV18 and TRBJ2-7; 7 positions match TRBD1. After removal of 4 bases from V and 1 base from J, the junction contained 4 bases not matched to a gene. Germline V gives CDR1 KGHSH, CDR2 LQKENI. The CDR3 sequence is 14 residues long. CDR3 nucleotides: TGTGCCAGCTCACGGGACAGCCTATCCTACGAGCAGTACTTC. Translation: CASSRDSLSYEQYF.

This chain links TRBV5-1 with TRBJ1-2, with TRBD1 matching 8 bases. With V trimmed by 4 bases and J by 4 bases, 6 bases remained unmatched. Germline CDR1 SGHRS, CDR2 YFSETQ. This CDR3 contains 14 residues. The CDR3: CASSPDRDPYGYTF. CDR3 in DNA: TGCGCCAGCAGCCCGGACAGGGACCCCTATGGCTACACCTTC.

The chain recombines TRBV11-2 with TRBJ2-2; the D gene could be TRBD1 or TRBD2 (5 bases each). This CDR3 has 12 amino acids. The germline V gene has CDR1 SGHAT and CDR2 FQNNGV. Between the trimmed V and J ends, which lost 7 bases and 4 bases, there was a span of 7 bases. CDR3 nucleotides: TGTGCCAGCACCGGGGCCACCGGGGAGCTGTTTTTT. Its protein product is CASTGATGELFF.

This clonotype was seen at least ten times. The chain recombines TRBV5-1 with TRBJ2-5, with D uncertain. Germline CDR1 reads SGHRS; CDR2 reads YFSETQ. V was pared by 4 bases and J by 1 base, with 11 bases between. The CDR3 is 14 residues long. As DNA, the CDR3 is TGCGCCAGCAGCATGGTGGCGGCCCAAGAGACCCAGTACTTC. Its translation: CASSMVAAQETQYF.

This clonotype is a singleton in its sample. The rearrangement links TRBV15 to TRBJ2-3; the D is unclear. CDR1 and CDR2 (germline): LNHNV, YYDKDF (reference sequence). V lost 2 bases and J lost 0, with 9 bases in between. This CDR3 has 15 residues. The CDR3 nucleotides read TGTGCCACCAGCAGACGGCTATCTAGCACAGATACGCAGTATTTT. It encodes CATSRRLSSTDTQYF.